Below are 20 T cell receptor beta chains sequenced from a single sample in a study of CD8 T cells in ankylosing spondylitis. TCRdb processed the 5' RACE reads anew with MiXCR; each CDR3 protein has one entry. Found here are 200,000 or so distinct CDR3 sequences, 13% of them singletons; the top ten hold approximately 10%. Material: blood, either unsorted or a sorted T cell fraction (not recorded which). Receptor source: a female donor with ankylosing spondylitis or in good health (not recorded which).

This clonotype showed up many times. The rearrangement uses TRBV7-2 and TRBJ2-7, with unresolved D. V was pared by 5 bases and J by 0 bases, with 17 bases between. The germline V gene encodes CDR1 SGHTA and CDR2 FQGNSA. The CDR3 runs to 16 residues. CDR3 bases: TGTGCCAGCAGCCAGTCACCGGACCGACTCTCCTACGAGCAGTACTTC. It encodes CASSQSPDRLSYEQYF.

This clonotype has just a few counts. The V and J genes are TRBV3-1 and TRBJ2-6; tentative D call: TRBD2 (6 bases). The CDR3 sequence is 16 residues long. Trimming removed 3 bases at V and 2 bases at J, with 11 bases between. CDR1 and CDR2 from the germline V gene are LGHDT and YNNKEL (reference sequence). The DNA for the CDR3 is TGTGCCAGCAGCCAGGGGGGTGCAACTGGGGCCAACGTCCTGACTTTC. It encodes CASSQGGATGANVLTF.

The chain carries TRBV27 and TRBJ2-7, with 8 bases that match TRBD1. CDR1 is MNHEY, CDR2 SMNVEV, per germline (reference sequence). Germline trimming cut 5 bases from V and 2 bases from J; bases unmatched to any gene: 2. The CDR3 totals 13 residues. The CDR3 sequence is CASSMDRAYEQYF. The CDR3 DNA is TGTGCCAGCAGTATGGACAGGGCCTACGAGCAGTACTTC.

The sample holds many counts of this clonotype. The genes are TRBV12-3 or TRBV12-4 and TRBJ2-1; 9 bases match TRBD2. There are 16 residues in the CDR3. The V and J ends lost 6 bases and 4 bases, in that order; junction bases with no gene match: 10. CDR3 protein: CASRPTGTSSYNEQFF. The CDR3 coding sequence is TGTGCCAGCAGGCCGACCGGGACTAGCTCTTACAATGAGCAGTTCTTC.

The chain recombines TRBV6-4 with TRBJ2-1; D remains unclear. The CDR3 sequence is 15 residues long. Trimming took off 8 bases at V and 6 bases at J, with 20 bases between the two ends. Germline V gene sequence: CDR1 MRHNA, CDR2 SNTAGT. For the CDR3, the DNA is TGTGCCAGCGATGACCACCTCGGGCCGGCCAATGAGCAGTTCTTC. Translating gives CASDDHLGPANEQFF.

This clonotype was seen at least ten times. The genes are TRBV27 and TRBJ1-6, with a possible D match to TRBD1 (5 bases). Germline assignment: CDR1 MNHEY and CDR2 SMNVEV (reference sequence). The CDR3 totals 14 residues. The V end lost 7 bases, the J end lost 6 bases, and 13 bases lay between the germline ends. The CDR3 protein is CASNIWGSNSPLHF. CDR3 coding DNA: TGTGCCAGCAATATCTGGGGGTCTAATTCACCCCTCCACTTT.

The table lists this clonotype with a few counts. This sequence joins TRBV12-3 or TRBV12-4 and TRBJ1-1, with 8 bases matching TRBD1. The CDR3 totals 13 residues. V lost 8 bases, J lost 5 bases, and 7 bases stayed unmatched. CDR3 DNA sequence: TGTGCCAGCCCCCGGACAGGGCGTACTGAAGCTTTCTTT. Protein sequence: CASPRTGRTEAFF.

The V gene is TRBV7-9, the J gene TRBJ2-3; 9 bases are shared with TRBD2. This CDR3 is built from 13 residues. Germline V gives CDR1 SEHNR, CDR2 FQNEAQ (reference sequence). V was clipped by 6 bases and J by 5 bases; unmatched bases: 3. CDR3 protein: CASRLLAGDTQYF. The DNA for the CDR3 is TGTGCCAGCAGATTACTAGCGGGAGATACGCAGTATTTT.

The J gene is TRBJ2-5, the V gene TRBV30, with 7 positions matching TRBD2. The ends lost 4 bases at V and 1 base at J; junction bases unmatched: 3. The CDR3 runs 13 residues. Germline-derived CDR1 and CDR2 are GTSNPN and SVGIG (reference sequence). In DNA form, the CDR3 reads TGTGCCTGGACACTAGCGCCCCAAGAGACCCAGTACTTC. It is translated as CAWTLAPQETQYF.

This clonotype was seen repeatedly, ten times or more. The chain is built from TRBV12-3 or TRBV12-4 and TRBJ2-3, with D possibly being TRBD1 (6 bases). The CDR3 extends over 14 amino acids. V was trimmed by 5 bases and J by 5 bases, leaving 14 bases between them. As DNA, the CDR3 is TGTGCCAGCAGTCTGGGGGCCACGAGAGATACGCAGTATTTT. It encodes CASSLGATRDTQYF.

This clonotype was recorded many times. The chain recombines TRBV4-2 with TRBJ2-1, with TRBD2 matching 10 bases. With V trimmed by 3 bases and J by 1 base, 6 bases remained unmatched. The CDR3 is made up of 17 amino acids. CDR1 is LGHNA and CDR2 is YNFKEQ in the germline V gene. This chain's CDR3 is CASSQRLAGESYNEQFF. Written as DNA, the CDR3 is TGTGCCAGCAGCCAGAGGCTAGCGGGAGAATCCTACAATGAGCAGTTCTTC.

This clonotype was seen repeatedly, ten times or more. The chain carries TRBV9 and TRBJ2-1; TRBD1 matches at 8 bases. The J segment lost 10 bases and the V segment lost 3 bases, leaving 9 bases of the junction unmatched. Germline CDR1 reads SGDLS; CDR2 reads YYNGEE. This CDR3 region has 14 residues. The CDR3: CASSDRDRREEQFF. In DNA, the CDR3 is TGTGCCAGCAGCGACAGGGACAGGAGGGAGGAGCAGTTCTTC.

This chain connects TRBV20-1 to TRBJ2-7; D might be TRBD1 or TRBD2, each matching 5 bases. This CDR3 spans 13 amino acids. V lost 0 bases to trimming and J lost 5 bases, with 11 bases between them. Per the germline V gene, CDR1 is DFQATT and CDR2 is SNEGSKA (reference sequence). The CDR3 DNA follows: TGCAGTGCTAGAGATGTGGGGGTAGACGAGCAGTACTTC. This gives the protein CSARDVGVDEQYF.

This clonotype was observed at least ten times. V is TRBV5-1 and J is TRBJ2-2, with D unclear. Germline V CDR1 and CDR2: SGHRS, YFSETQ. V lost 1 base, J lost 0 bases, and 7 bases lay in between. This CDR3 is 15 amino acids long. CDR3 coding DNA: TGCGCCAGCAGCTTGTCGATCGCGAACACCGGGGAGCTGTTTTTT. Encoded protein: CASSLSIANTGELFF.

At least ten counts were recorded for this clonotype. The chain recombines TRBV29-1 with TRBJ2-7; tentatively, D is TRBD2 (6 bases). Germline-derived CDR1 and CDR2 are SQVTM and ANQGSEA. This CDR3 is built from 13 residues. Trimming shortened V by 4 bases and J by 3 bases, and 13 bases separated the two germline ends. The CDR3 DNA reads TGCAGCGTTGGGGAAGGGAGGCTCTACGAGCAGTACTTC. It is translated as CSVGEGRLYEQYF.

Ten or more counts support this clonotype. The chain links TRBV20-1 to TRBJ2-7, with D perhaps given as TRBD1 or TRBD2 (6 bases each). The CDR3 totals 14 residues. Per germline, CDR1 DFQATT and CDR2 SNEGSKA (reference sequence). V was clipped by 2 bases and J by 0 bases, with 11 bases between them. The CDR3 DNA is TGCAGTGCTAGAAGAGGGGGGAGCTCCTACGAGCAGTACTTC. It is translated as CSARRGGSSYEQYF.

The chain couples TRBV20-1 to TRBJ2-7, with D possibly being TRBD2 (5 bases). Trimming removed 6 bases from V and 6 bases from J, with 15 bases in between. CDR3 length: 12 residues. Germline V gives CDR1 DFQATT, CDR2 SNEGSKA (reference sequence). The CDR3 here is CSAVPRASEQYF. CDR3 sequence (DNA): TGCAGTGCCGTGCCGAGGGCCAGCGAGCAGTACTTC.

The chain links TRBV7-9 to TRBJ2-2; D unresolved. V was cut by 1 base and J by 7 bases, with 16 bases left in between. CDR1 and CDR2 (germline): SEHNR, FQNEAQ (reference sequence). The CDR3 extends over 16 amino acids. This CDR3 is CASSLVGPTTGGELFF. The CDR3, as DNA: TGTGCCAGCAGCTTAGTCGGTCCTACGACGGGCGGGGAGCTGTTTTTT.

This clonotype was detected a few times. The genes are TRBV29-1 and TRBJ2-2; 12 bases fit TRBD2. Losses at the gene ends were 7 bases for V and 1 base for J; bases not matched to a gene: 4. CDR3 length equals 15 residues. CDR1 is SQVTM, CDR2 ANQGSEA, per germline. CDR3: CSATGLAGNTGELFF. Written as DNA, the CDR3 is TGCAGCGCCACGGGACTAGCGGGGAACACCGGGGAGCTGTTTTTT.

This clonotype was picked up a small number of times. The genes are TRBV6-1 and TRBJ2-7; TRBD2 might be the D (6 bases). Germline assignment: CDR1 MNHNS and CDR2 SASEGT. The CDR3 loop spans 15 amino acids. Trimming took off 8 bases at V and 6 bases at J, with 23 bases between the two ends. Written as DNA, the CDR3 is TGTGCCAGCTTCCCGCGGGGTCCCGGTTTCGGCGAGCAGTACTTC. This codes for CASFPRGPGFGEQYF.